The 25 T cell receptor beta chains below were found in one sample sequenced in a study of tissue T cells after allogeneic stem cell transplantation. Produced via immunoSEQ multiplex PCR; TCRdb's table is partial and in-frame only. Of tens of thousands of clones in the sample, more than 90% are singletons; the top ten hold about 3.8%. Sequencing used blood, obtained before transplantation. The receptors here all came from a woman aged 40 to 75 who later had graft-versus-host disease after an allogeneic stem cell transplant.

This clone was observed a handful of times. The rearrangement joins TRBV7-9 to TRBJ1-5, with D unclear. Trimming stripped 8 bases from V and 5 bases from J, with 10 bases between. Germline values: CDR1 SEHNR, CDR2 FQNEAQ (reference sequence). CDR3 length: 12 amino acids. The CDR3 is CASGRIDQPQHF. For the CDR3, the DNA is TGTGCCAGCGGCCGGATCGATCAGCCCCAGCATTTT.

The V and J genes are TRBV29-1 and TRBJ2-6; D is uncertain. The V end was cut by 4 bases, the J end by 0 bases, with 7 bases between. The CDR3 loop spans 14 amino acids. Germline-derived CDR1 and CDR2 are SQVTM and ANQGSEA. CDR3 amino acids: CSVGVNSGANVLTF. The CDR3 DNA reads as TGCAGCGTTGGGGTAAACTCTGGGGCCAACGTCCTGACTTTC.

V usage is TRBV2 and J usage is TRBJ1-1, with TRBD1 matching 10 bases. Germline assignment: CDR1 SNHLY and CDR2 FYNNEI. The ends lost 6 bases at V and 5 bases at J; junction bases unmatched: 6. The CDR3 contains 14 residues. The CDR3 is CASRGDRGGTEAFF. The CDR3 nucleotides are TGTGCCAGCAGGGGGGACAGGGGTGGAACTGAAGCTTTCTTT.

The CDR3 loop is CASSFSRGRSNGYTF. The CDR3 DNA reads as TGTGCCAGCAGTTTTTCCAGGGGGCGATCCAATGGCTACACCTTC. V and J are TRBV27 and TRBJ1-2, with TRBD1 matching over 8 bases. With 3 bases clipped from V and 6 bases from J, the junction kept 9 bases outside the gene matches. The CDR3 is 15 amino acids. CDR1 and CDR2 from the germline V gene are MNHEY and SMNVEV (reference sequence).

About this clone itself: The conserved phenylalanine or tryptophan normally closing the CDR3 is absent here, so this likely arose from a read error. The DNA is omitted, as the CDR3 cannot be located on it reliably, and the CDR3 follows TCRdb's listing. This chain connects TRBV12-3 or TRBV12-4 to TRBJ1-1. The CDR3 numbers 11 amino acids, ends counted. The CDR3 here is CASRAEGSPVV.

The chain couples TRBV6-2 or TRBV6-3 to TRBJ2-3; possible D gene TRBD1, 6 bases. The ends were cut back, 4 bases at V and 2 bases at J, with 13 bases in the middle. The germline V gene encodes CDR1 MNHEY and CDR2 SVGEGT. The CDR3 is 15 residues long. For the CDR3, the DNA is TGTGCCAGCAGTTCCGGGACATCCGACACAGATACGCAGTATTTT. Encoded protein: CASSSGTSDTDTQYF.

This chain links TRBV5-1 with TRBJ2-5; no definite D call. V was clipped by 3 bases and J by 9 bases, with 12 bases between them. The CDR3 runs 12 residues. Germline CDR1 and CDR2: SGHRS and YFSETQ. The CDR3 here is CASSSPVGAQYF. The CDR3 DNA follows: TGCGCCAGCAGCTCCCCCGTAGGCGCCCAGTACTTC.

This clone came up once. This rearrangement joins TRBV9 to TRBJ1-1, with TRBD1 as a possible D gene (5 bases). V was shortened by 4 bases and J by 0 bases, with 10 bases between the two germline ends. This CDR3 region has 14 residues. CDR1 and CDR2 from the germline V gene are SGDLS and YYNGEE. The CDR3 DNA reads as TGTGCCAGCAGCAGGACATTGATGAACACTGAAGCTTTCTTT. Its protein product is CASSRTLMNTEAFF. Combining the CDR3 with reference TRBV9 and TRBJ1-1 gives the whole variable domain DSGVTQTPKHLITATGQRVTLRCSPRSGDLSVYWYQQSLDQGLQFLIQYYNGEERAKGNILERFSAQQFPDLHSELNLSSLELGDSALYFCASSRTLMNTEAFFGQGTRLTVV.

The chain is built from TRBV6-6 and TRBJ2-3; 7 nucleotides match TRBD1. The CDR3 runs 15 residues. Unmatched junction bases numbered 6, after V lost 6 bases and J lost 0 bases. Germline V gene sequence: CDR1 MNHNY, CDR2 SVGAGI (reference sequence). CDR3 DNA sequence: TGTGCCAGCAGCGACGGACAGGCTAGCACAGATACGCAGTATTTT. Protein product: CASSDGQASTDTQYF.

The V call is TRBV19, the J call TRBJ2-1; no clear D. This CDR3 is built from 14 residues. The V end was cut by 6 bases, the J end by 0 bases, with 9 bases between. Germline CDR1 LNHDA, CDR2 SQIVND (reference sequence). CDR3: CASRDISSYNEQFF. In nucleotides, the CDR3 is TGTGCCAGTAGAGACATCAGCTCCTACAATGAGCAGTTCTTC.

The rearrangement links TRBV11-2 to TRBJ1-2; 7 bases are shared with TRBD1. Germline loops: CDR1 SGHAT, CDR2 FQNNGV. V lost 0 bases, J lost 5 bases, and 9 bases stayed unmatched. CDR3 length: 16 residues. CDR3 region: CASSLDYTGAGYGYTF. DNA for the CDR3: TGTGCCAGCAGCTTAGATTACACAGGGGCGGGTTATGGCTACACCTTC. Full variable domain (rest looked up from reference TRBV11-2 and TRBJ1-2): EAGVAQSPRYKIIEKRQSVAFWCNPISGHATLYWYQQILGQGPKLLIQFQNNGVVDDSQLPKDRFSAERLKGVDSTLKIQPAKLEDSAVYLCASSLDYTGAGYGYTFGSGTRLTVV.

In the case of this clone: One end of the junction varies from germline; a read error may be responsible. This chain connects TRBV14 to TRBJ2-1, with 8 positions matching TRBD1. The CDR3 runs 14 residues. Germline lookup yields CDR1 SGHDN and CDR2 FVKESK. CDR3 nucleotide sequence: TGTGCCAGCAGGCAAGAGGGGACAGGCAATGAGCAGTTCTTC. Its translation: CASRQEGTGNEQFF.

The chain employs TRBV25-1 and TRBJ2-1; D is uncertain. There are 15 residues in the CDR3. The germline V gene has CDR1 MGHDK and CDR2 SYGVNS. Trimming took 1 base from V and 4 from J, leaving 11 bases between them. The CDR3 here is CASSESRIAYNEQFF. The CDR3 bases are TGTGCCAGCAGTGAATCTAGAATAGCTTACAATGAGCAGTTCTTC.

The chain employs TRBV18 and TRBJ1-1, with a tentative D call TRBD1 (5 bases). The CDR3 is made up of 16 amino acids. Trimming stripped 3 bases from V and 3 bases from J, with 17 bases between. The germline V gene encodes CDR1 KGHSH and CDR2 LQKENI. This CDR3 is CASSPTEIGGDTEAFF. The CDR3 DNA is TGTGCCAGCTCACCCACGGAGATAGGAGGGGACACTGAAGCTTTCTTT.

The V call is TRBV5-6, the J call TRBJ2-7, with D uncertain. Germline V gives CDR1 SGHDT, CDR2 YYEEEE. CDR3 length equals 15 residues. V shed 5 bases and J shed 0 bases, with 15 bases lying between them. DNA for the CDR3: TGTGCCAGCAGTTCGTACGCGAGAGGCTCCTACGAGCAGTACTTC. Translated: CASSSYARGSYEQYF. Supplemented by reference TRBV5-6 and TRBJ2-7, the full variable domain reads DAGVTQSPTHLIKTRGQQVTLRCSPKSGHDTVSWYQQALGQGPQFIFQYYEEEERQRGNFPDRFSGHQFPNYSSELNVNALLLGDSALYLCASSSYARGSYEQYFGPGTRLTVT.

This clone was seen more than once but under ten times. DNA of the CDR3: TGCGCCAGCAGCCAAGTCAGGGTGGCCTATGGCTACACCTTC. Its protein product is CASSQVRVAYGYTF. This chain uses TRBV4-1 with TRBJ1-2; D perhaps matches TRBD1 (5 bases). The V end was cut by 1 base, the J end by 4 bases, with 10 bases between. CDR1 and CDR2 from the germline V gene are MGHRA and YSYEKL. The CDR3 sequence is 14 residues long.

This chain uses TRBV27 with TRBJ1-2, with 9 bases that match TRBD1. Unmatched junction bases numbered 5, after V lost 4 bases and J lost 5 bases. CDR1 MNHEY and CDR2 SMNVEV come from the germline V gene (reference sequence). CDR3 size: 14 residues. The CDR3 region is CASSSDRGAYGYTF. CDR3 sequence (DNA): TGTGCCAGCAGTTCGGACAGGGGTGCGTATGGCTACACCTTC.

The chain employs TRBV18 and TRBJ1-1, with 8 nucleotides matching TRBD1. Germline assignment: CDR1 KGHSH and CDR2 LQKENI. The CDR3 extends over 18 amino acids. V lost 2 bases, J lost 1 base, and 12 bases stayed unmatched. DNA for the CDR3: TGTGCCAGCTCACCAATAGGACAGGGAACAAGGAGGAACACTGAAGCTTTCTTT. Its protein is CASSPIGQGTRRNTEAFF. The entire variable domain, with the rest obtained from reference TRBV18 and TRBJ1-1, is as follows: NAGVMQNPRHLVRRRGQEARLRCSPMKGHSHVYWYRQLPEEGLKFMVYLQKENIIDESGMPKERFSAEFPKEGPSILRIQQVVRGDSAAYFCASSPIGQGTRRNTEAFFGQGTRLTVV.

The chain recombines TRBV5-1 with TRBJ2-6; the D is unclear. The germline gives CDR1 SGHRS, CDR2 YFSETQ. Trimming shortened V by 4 bases and J by 0 bases, and 8 bases separated the two germline ends. The CDR3 sequence is 15 residues long. CDR3 loop: CASSDASSGANVLTF. The CDR3 DNA sequence: TGCGCCAGCAGCGACGCCAGCTCTGGGGCCAACGTCCTGACTTTC.

J is TRBJ1-2 and V is TRBV5-4; a weak D match, TRBD1 (6 bases). The CDR3 is made up of 13 amino acids. V gave up 4 bases and J gave up 8 bases, with 15 bases separating them. The germline CDR1 and CDR2 sequences are SGHNT and YYREEE (reference sequence). The CDR3 spells CASSLTGLWGYTF. The CDR3, as DNA: TGTGCCAGCAGCCTTACAGGGTTATGGGGCTACACCTTC.

The chain is built from TRBV18 and TRBJ2-7, with D hard to call. CDR3 size: 13 residues. V gave up 1 base and J gave up 6 bases, with 10 bases separating them. Germline CDR1 reads KGHSH; CDR2 reads LQKENI. CDR3 in DNA: TGTGCCAGCTCACCACTTATAGGCGGCGAGCAGTACTTC. Protein: CASSPLIGGEQYF.

The chain has TRBV7-2 and TRBJ2-7, with TRBD2 identical over 8 bases. CDR3 length: 14 amino acids. CDR1 SGHTA and CDR2 FQGNSA come from the germline V gene. Trimming took 3 bases from V and 1 from J; bases not matched to a gene: 2. The CDR3 coding sequence is TGTGCCAGCAGCTTTAGCGGGGCTTCCTACGAGCAGTACTTC. It codes for CASSFSGASYEQYF.

The chain couples TRBV18 to TRBJ2-7, with D uncertain. The CDR3 is 14 residues long. Trimming stripped 6 bases from V and 0 bases from J, with 12 bases between. Germline V gives CDR1 KGHSH, CDR2 LQKENI. As DNA, the CDR3 is TGTGCCAGCTCCCCAGACTTGAACTCCTACGAGCAGTACTTC. Protein: CASSPDLNSYEQYF.

The rearrangement links TRBV28 to TRBJ2-1, with 8 bases that match TRBD2. The length of the CDR3 is 15 residues. Per germline, CDR1 MDHEN and CDR2 SYDVKM. With 3 bases clipped from V and 9 bases from J, the junction kept 10 bases outside the gene matches. The CDR3 sequence is CASSFYGRALGEQFF. The CDR3 DNA reads TGTGCCAGCAGTTTTTACGGGAGGGCCTTGGGTGAGCAGTTCTTC.

This sequence joins TRBV30 and TRBJ2-5; D perhaps matches TRBD2 (6 bases). The V and J ends lost 0 bases and 5 bases respectively, with 25 bases between them. CDR3 length: 18 amino acids. Germline loops: CDR1 GTSNPN, CDR2 SVGIG (reference sequence). The CDR3 DNA follows: TGTGCCTGGAGTGTCAGGTTAAGGAGGCGGGGTTGGAGTGAGACCCAGTACTTC. It yields the protein CAWSVRLRRRGWSETQYF.